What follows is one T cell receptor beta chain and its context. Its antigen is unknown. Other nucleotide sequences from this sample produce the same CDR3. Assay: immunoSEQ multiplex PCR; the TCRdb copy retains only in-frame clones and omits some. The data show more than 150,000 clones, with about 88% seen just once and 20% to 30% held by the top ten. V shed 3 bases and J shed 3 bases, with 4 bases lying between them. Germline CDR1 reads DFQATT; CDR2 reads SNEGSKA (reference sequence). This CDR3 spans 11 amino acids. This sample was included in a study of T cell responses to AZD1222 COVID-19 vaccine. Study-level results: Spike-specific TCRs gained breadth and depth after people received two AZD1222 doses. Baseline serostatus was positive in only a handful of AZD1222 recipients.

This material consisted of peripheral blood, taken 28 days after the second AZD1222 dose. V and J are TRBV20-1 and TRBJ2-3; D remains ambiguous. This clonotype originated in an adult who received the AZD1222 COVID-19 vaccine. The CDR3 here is CSARSTDTQYF. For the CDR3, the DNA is TGCAGTGCTAGGAGTACAGATACGCAGTATTTT.